This is a list of T cell receptor beta chains from one sample in a study of beta chain features in type 1 diabetes. Here immunoSEQ multiplex PCR was the method, and the copy in TCRdb shows in-frame clones only, minus some. This table has 300,000 to 450,000 clones, around 20% appearing once. The sequenced material came from naive CD4+ T cells from blood. The receptors originated from a young woman in good health. CDR3s include the opening cysteine and the closing phenylalanine or tryptophan. D genes are given only for firm matches. Rows may omit the clone size; those that give it use once, few, many or a size class.

size: -
V: TRBV27
D: TRBD1
J: TRBJ2-5
CDR3: CASTTIRDRGRVETQYF
DNA: TGTGCCAGCACCACTATCAGGGACAGGGGGCGTGTAGAGACCCAGTACTTC

size: -
V: TRBV9
D: TRBD2
J: TRBJ2-7
CDR3: CASSVGGTSGYEQYF
DNA: TGTGCCAGCAGCGTAGGGGGGACTAGTGGCTACGAGCAGTACTTC

size: -
V: TRBV23-1
D: TRBD2
J: TRBJ2-7
CDR3: CASSLCGASGGHEQYF
DNA: TGCGCCAGCAGCCTATGTGGGGCTAGCGGGGGGCACGAGCAGTACTTC

size: few
V: TRBV19
D: -
J: TRBJ2-3
CDR3: CASSRGIETDTQYF
DNA: TGTGCCAGTAGTAGAGGGATAGAGACAGATACGCAGTATTTT

size: -
V: TRBV7-6
D: -
J: TRBJ2-3
CDR3: CASSRSGGGTDTQYF
DNA: TGTGCCAGCAGCCGTAGCGGCGGGGGCACAGATACGCAGTATTTT

size: -
V: TRBV9
D: -
J: TRBJ1-5
CDR3: CASPRSIRPVNQPQHF
DNA: TGTGCCAGCCCCCGGAGCATCCGACCGGTTAACCAGCCCCAGCATTTT

size: -
V: TRBV7-2
D: TRBD2
J: TRBJ2-1
CDR3: CASSLDSSGYNEQFF
DNA: TGTGCCAGCAGCTTAGATTCTAGCGGTTACAATGAGCAGTTCTTC

size: -
V: TRBV15
D: TRBD2
J: TRBJ2-3
CDR3: CATAPRLAGGTDTQYF
DNA: TGTGCCACCGCCCCTAGACTAGCGGGGGGCACAGATACGCAGTATTTT

size: few
V: TRBV7-2
D: -
J: TRBJ2-2
CDR3: CASSFLSGANTGELFF
DNA: TGTGCCAGCAGCTTCCTCTCCGGGGCGAACACCGGGGAGCTGTTTTTT

size: few
V: TRBV5-1
D: TRBD2
J: TRBJ2-1
CDR3: CASSLQTSSYNEQFF
DNA: TGCGCCAGCAGCTTGCAGACTAGCAGCTACAATGAGCAGTTCTTC